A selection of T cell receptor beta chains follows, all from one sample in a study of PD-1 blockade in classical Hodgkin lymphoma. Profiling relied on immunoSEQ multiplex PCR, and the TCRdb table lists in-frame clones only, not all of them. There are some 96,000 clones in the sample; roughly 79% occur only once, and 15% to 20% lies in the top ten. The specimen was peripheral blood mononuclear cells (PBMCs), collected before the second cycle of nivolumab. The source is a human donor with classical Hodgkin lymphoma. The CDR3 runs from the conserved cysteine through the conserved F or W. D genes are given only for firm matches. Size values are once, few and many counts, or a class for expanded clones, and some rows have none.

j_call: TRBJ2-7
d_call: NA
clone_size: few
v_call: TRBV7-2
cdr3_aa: CASSLAKGYEQYF
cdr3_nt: TGTGCCAGCAGCTTAGCAAAGGGTTACGAGCAGTACTTC

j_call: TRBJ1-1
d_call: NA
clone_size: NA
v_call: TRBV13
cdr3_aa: CASSFPVTTETSTEAFF
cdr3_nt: TGTGCCAGCAGCTTCCCAGTTACGACAGAGACGAGCACTGAAGCTTTCTTT

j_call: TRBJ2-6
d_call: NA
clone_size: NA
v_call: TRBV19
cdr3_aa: CASRQGTPPGANVLTF
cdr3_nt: TGTGCCAGTAGGCAGGGGACTCCACCTGGGGCCAACGTCCTGACTTTC

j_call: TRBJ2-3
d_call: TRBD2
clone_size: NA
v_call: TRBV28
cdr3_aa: CASASGRRATDTQYF
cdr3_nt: TGTGCCTCGGCTAGCGGGAGAAGGGCCACAGATACGCAGTATTTT

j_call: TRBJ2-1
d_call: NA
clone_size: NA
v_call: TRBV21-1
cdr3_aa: CASRLAVRVNEQFF
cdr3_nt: TGTGCCAGCAGACTAGCTGTAAGAGTAAATGAGCAGTTCTTC

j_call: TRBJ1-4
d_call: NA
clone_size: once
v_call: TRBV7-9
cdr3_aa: CASSFDEKLFF
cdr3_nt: TGTGCCAGCAGCTTTGACGAAAAACTGTTTTTT

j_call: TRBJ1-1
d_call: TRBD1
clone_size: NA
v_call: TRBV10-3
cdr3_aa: CAITRGDRGRGTEAFF
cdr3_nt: TGTGCCATCACTAGGGGGGACAGGGGGCGAGGAACTGAAGCTTTCTTT

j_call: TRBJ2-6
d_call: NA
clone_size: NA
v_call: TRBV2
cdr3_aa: CASSEWGVQGSSGANVLTF
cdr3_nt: TGTGCCAGCAGTGAGTGGGGGGTACAGGGGAGCTCTGGGGCCAACGTCCTGACTTTC

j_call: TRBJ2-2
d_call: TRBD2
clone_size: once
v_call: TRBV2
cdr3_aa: CASSGLLAGPTGELFF
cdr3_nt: TGTGCCAGCAGTGGACTCCTAGCGGGACCCACCGGGGAGCTGTTTTTT

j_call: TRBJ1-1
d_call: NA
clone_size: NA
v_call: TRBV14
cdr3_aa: CASSQDARAWGAFF
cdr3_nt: TGTGCCAGCAGCCAAGATGCCCGGGCTTGGGGAGCTTTCTTT

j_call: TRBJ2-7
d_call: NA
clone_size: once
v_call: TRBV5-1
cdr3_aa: CASSNDPGSEQYF
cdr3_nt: TGCGCCAGCAGCAACGACCCAGGGAGTGAGCAGTACTTC

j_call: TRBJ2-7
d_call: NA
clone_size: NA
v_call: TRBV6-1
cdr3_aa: CASSENPGQAYEQYF
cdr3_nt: TGTGCCAGCAGTGAAAATCCAGGGCAGGCCTACGAGCAGTACTTC

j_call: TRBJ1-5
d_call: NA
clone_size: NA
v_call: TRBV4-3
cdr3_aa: CASSQVVGDNQPQHF
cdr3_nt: TGCGCCAGCAGCCAAGTGGTCGGGGATAATCAGCCCCAGCATTTT

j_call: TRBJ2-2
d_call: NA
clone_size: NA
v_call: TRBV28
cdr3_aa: CASSFRPGQNTGELFF
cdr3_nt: TGTGCCAGCAGTTTCCGACCGGGACAGAACACCGGGGAGCTGTTTTTT

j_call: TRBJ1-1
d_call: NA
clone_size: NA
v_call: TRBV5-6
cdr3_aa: CASSLIGATAEAFF
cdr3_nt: TGTGCCAGCAGCTTGATCGGGGCCACCGCTGAAGCTTTCTTT

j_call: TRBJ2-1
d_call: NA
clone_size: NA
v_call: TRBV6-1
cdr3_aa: CASSESPGGEQFF
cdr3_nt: TGTGCCAGCAGTGAAAGCCCTGGGGGTGAGCAGTTCTTC

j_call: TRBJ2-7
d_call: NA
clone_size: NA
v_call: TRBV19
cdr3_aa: CASSHGAAGEDEQYF
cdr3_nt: TGTGCCAGTTCCCACGGAGCGGCAGGTGAGGACGAGCAGTACTTC

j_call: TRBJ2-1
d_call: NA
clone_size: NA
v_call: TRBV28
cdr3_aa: CASSPPGANEQFF
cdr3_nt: TGTGCCAGCAGTCCCCCGGGGGCAAATGAGCAGTTCTTC

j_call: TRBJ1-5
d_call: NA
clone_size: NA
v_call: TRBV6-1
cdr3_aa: CASSAVGGGAQPQHF
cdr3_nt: TGTGCCAGCAGTGCCGTCGGGGGTGGTGCTCAGCCCCAGCATTTT

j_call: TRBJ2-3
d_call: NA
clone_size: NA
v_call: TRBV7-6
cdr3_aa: CASSPSQGHTDTQYF
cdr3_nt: TGTGCCAGCAGCCCCTCCCAGGGACACACAGATACGCAGTATTTT

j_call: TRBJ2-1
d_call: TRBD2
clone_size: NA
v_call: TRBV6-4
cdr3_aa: CASSDSRGSGSMNEQFF
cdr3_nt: TGTGCCAGCAGTGACAGTCGAGGTAGCGGGAGTATGAATGAGCAGTTCTTC

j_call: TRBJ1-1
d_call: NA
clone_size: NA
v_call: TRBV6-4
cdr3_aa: CASSDSIFSRAFF
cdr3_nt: TGTGCCAGCAGTGACTCGATCTTTTCTCGGGCTTTCTTT

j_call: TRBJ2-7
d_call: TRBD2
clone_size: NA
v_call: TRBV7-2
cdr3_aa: CASSSAGTSSYEQYF
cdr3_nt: TGTGCCAGCAGCTCCGCAGGGACTAGCTCCTACGAGCAGTACTTC

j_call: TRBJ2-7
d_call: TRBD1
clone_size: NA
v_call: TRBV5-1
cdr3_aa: CASSSSGTGLYEQYF
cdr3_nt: TGCGCCAGCAGCAGTTCCGGGACAGGGCTCTACGAGCAGTACTTC

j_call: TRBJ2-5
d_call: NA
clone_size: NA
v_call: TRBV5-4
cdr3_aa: CASSLRSGSQETQYF
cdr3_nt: TGTGCCAGCAGCTTGAGATCTGGGTCCCAAGAGACCCAGTACTTC

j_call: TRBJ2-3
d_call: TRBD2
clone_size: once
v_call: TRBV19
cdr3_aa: CASGSLAGGPNTQYF
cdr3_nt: TGTGCCAGTGGTTCACTAGCGGGAGGGCCTAATACGCAGTATTTT